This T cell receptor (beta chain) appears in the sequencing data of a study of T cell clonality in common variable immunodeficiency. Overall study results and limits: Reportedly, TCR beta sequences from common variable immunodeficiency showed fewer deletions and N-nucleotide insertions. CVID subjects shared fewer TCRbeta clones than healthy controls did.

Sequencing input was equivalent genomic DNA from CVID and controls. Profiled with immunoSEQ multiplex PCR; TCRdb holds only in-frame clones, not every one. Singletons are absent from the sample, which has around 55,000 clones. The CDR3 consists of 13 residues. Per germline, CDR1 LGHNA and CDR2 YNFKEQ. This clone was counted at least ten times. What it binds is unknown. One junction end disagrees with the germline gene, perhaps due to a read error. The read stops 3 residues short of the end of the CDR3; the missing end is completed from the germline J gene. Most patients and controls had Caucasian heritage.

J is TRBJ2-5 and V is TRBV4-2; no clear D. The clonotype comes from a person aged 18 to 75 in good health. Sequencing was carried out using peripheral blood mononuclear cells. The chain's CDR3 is CASSQEGWETQYF. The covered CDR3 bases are TGCGCCAGCAGCCAAGAAGGGTGGGAGACC.